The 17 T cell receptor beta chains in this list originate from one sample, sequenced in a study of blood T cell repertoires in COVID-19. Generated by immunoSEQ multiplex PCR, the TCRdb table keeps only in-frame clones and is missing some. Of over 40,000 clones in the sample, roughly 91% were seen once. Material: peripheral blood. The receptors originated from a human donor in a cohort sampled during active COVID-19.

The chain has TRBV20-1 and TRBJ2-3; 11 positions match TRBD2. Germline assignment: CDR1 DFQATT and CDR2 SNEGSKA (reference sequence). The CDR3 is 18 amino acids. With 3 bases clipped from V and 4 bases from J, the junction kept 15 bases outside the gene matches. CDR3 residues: CSASPNGIAGGQSDTQYF. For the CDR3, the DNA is TGCAGTGCTAGTCCCAACGGAATAGCGGGAGGGCAGTCAGATACGCAGTATTTT.

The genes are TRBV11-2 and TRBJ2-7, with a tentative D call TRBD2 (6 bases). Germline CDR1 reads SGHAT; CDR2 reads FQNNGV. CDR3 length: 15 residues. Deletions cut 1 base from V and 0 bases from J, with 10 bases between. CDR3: CASSLGRGSSYEQYV. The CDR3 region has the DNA TGTGCCAGCAGCTTAGGTCGGGGGAGCTCCTACGAGCAGTACGTC.

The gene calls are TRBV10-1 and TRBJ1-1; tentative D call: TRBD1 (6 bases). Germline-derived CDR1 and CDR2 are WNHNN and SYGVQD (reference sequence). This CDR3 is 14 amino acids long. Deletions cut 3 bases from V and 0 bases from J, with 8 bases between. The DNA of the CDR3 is TGCGCCAGCAGTGAAGGGACACTGAACACTGAAGCTTTCTTT. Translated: CASSEGTLNTEAFF.

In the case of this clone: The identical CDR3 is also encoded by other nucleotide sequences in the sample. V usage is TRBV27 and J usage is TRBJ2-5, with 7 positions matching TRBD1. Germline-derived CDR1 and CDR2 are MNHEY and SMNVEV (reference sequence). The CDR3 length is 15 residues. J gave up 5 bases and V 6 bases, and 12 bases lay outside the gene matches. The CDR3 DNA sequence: TGTGCCAGCAGCTCCTTCTCCAGGGGGACCGAGACCCAGTACTTC. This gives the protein CASSSFSRGTETQYF.

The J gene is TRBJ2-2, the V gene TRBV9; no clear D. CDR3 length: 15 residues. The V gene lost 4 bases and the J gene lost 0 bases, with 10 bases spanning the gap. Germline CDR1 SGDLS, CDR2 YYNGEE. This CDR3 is CASSPRLANTGELFF. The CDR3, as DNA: TGTGCCAGCAGCCCTAGGCTTGCGAACACCGGGGAGCTGTTTTTT.

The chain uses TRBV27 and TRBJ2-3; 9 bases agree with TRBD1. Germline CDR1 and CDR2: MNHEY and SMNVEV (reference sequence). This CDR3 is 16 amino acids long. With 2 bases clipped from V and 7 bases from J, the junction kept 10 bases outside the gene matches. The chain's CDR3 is CASSLTQGAAWYTQYF. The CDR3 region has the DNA TGTGCCAGCAGTTTAACACAGGGGGCTGCATGGTATACGCAGTATTTT.

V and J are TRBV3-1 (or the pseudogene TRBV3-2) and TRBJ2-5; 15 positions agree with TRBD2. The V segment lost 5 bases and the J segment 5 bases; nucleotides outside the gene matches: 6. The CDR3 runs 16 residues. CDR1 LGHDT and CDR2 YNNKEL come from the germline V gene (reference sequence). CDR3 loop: CASSFGLAGGLETQYF. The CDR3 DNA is TGTGCCAGCAGCTTTGGACTAGCGGGGGGGCTTGAGACCCAGTACTTC.

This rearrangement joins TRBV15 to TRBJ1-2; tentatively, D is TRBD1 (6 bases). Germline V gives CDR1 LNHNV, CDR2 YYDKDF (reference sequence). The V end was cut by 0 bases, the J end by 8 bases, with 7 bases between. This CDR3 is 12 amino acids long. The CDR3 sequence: CATSREQGGYTF. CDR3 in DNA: TGTGCCACCAGCAGAGAACAGGGAGGCTACACCTTC.

Here the CDR3 DNA reads TGTGCCAGCAGTCCCCAAGGGGAAGGTAAAGAGACCCAGTACTTC. Encoded protein: CASSPQGEGKETQYF. The chain couples TRBV27 to TRBJ2-5, with D possibly matching TRBD1 (5 bases). The CDR3 covers 15 residues. The germline gives CDR1 MNHEY, CDR2 SMNVEV (reference sequence). Trimming left V 5 bases short and J 3 bases short, with 16 bases between.

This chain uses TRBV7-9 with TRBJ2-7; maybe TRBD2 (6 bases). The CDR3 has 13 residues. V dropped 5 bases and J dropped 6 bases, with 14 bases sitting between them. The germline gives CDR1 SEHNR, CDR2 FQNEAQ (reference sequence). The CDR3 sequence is CASSRAGGTEQYV. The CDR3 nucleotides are TGTGCCAGCAGCCGAGCGGGTGGTACCGAGCAGTACGTC.

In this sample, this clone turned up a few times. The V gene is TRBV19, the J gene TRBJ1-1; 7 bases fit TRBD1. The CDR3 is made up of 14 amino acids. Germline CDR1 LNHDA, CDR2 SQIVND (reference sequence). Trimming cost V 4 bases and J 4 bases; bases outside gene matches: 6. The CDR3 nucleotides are TGTGCCAGTAGTAGGGTAGGGGGCATCACTGAAGCTTTCTTT. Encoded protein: CASSRVGGITEAFF.

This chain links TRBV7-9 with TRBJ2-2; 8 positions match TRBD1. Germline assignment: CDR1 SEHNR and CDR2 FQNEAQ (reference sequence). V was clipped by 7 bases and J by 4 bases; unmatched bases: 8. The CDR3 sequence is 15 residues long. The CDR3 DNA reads TGTGCCAGCACGCCGGGCGGGACAGGCACCGGGGAGCTGTTTTTT. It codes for CASTPGGTGTGELFF.

This chain's CDR3 is CASSEPFAGTEAFF. In nucleotides, the CDR3 is TGTGCCAGCAGTGAACCTTTTGCAGGCACTGAAGCTTTCTTT. The rearrangement uses TRBV6-1 and TRBJ1-1; D is undetermined. V was pared by 2 bases and J by 4 bases, with 11 bases between. The germline V gene encodes CDR1 MNHNS and CDR2 SASEGT. The CDR3 spans 14 residues.

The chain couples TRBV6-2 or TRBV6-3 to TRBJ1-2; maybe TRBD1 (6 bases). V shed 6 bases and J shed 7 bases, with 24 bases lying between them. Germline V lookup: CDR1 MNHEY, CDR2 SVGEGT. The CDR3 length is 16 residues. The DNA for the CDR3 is TGTGCCAGCAGCCCACAGGACGGGGGGCGCATGCTTGGCTACACCTTC. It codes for CASSPQDGGRMLGYTF.

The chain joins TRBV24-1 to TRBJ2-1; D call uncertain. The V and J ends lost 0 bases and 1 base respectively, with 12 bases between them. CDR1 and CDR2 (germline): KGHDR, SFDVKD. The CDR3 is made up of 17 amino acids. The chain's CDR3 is CATSDLATLGSYNEQFF. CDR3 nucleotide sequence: TGTGCCACCAGTGATTTGGCGACATTGGGTTCCTACAATGAGCAGTTCTTC.

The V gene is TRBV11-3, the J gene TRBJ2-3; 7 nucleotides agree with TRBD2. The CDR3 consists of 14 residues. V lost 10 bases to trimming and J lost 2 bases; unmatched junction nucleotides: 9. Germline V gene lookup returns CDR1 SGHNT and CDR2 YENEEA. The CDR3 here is CAILAGGPTDTQYF. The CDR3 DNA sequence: TGTGCCATCTTAGCGGGCGGGCCCACAGATACGCAGTATTTT.

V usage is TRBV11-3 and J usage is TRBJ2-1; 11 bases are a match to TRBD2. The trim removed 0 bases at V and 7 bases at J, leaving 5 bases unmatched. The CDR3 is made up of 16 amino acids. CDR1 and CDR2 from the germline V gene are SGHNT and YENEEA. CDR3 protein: CASSLEASGGPNEQFF. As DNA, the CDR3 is TGTGCCAGCAGCTTAGAGGCTAGCGGGGGGCCTAATGAGCAGTTCTTC.